These T cell receptor beta chains were read from a single sample in a study of cytomegalovirus exposure and HLA in healthy donors. Clones were sequenced by immunoSEQ multiplex PCR, and TCRdb holds only the in-frame ones, with some missing. The sample shows 82,000 or so clones, roughly a tenth of them seen only once. Sequenced material: PBMCs. The receptors stem from a man between 60 and 75 years old in good health and CMV-seropositive. CDR3s include the opening cysteine and the closing phenylalanine or tryptophan. A D gene is named only where the DNA matches it firmly. The listing skips clone size in some rows; elsewhere it reads once, few, many or a size class.

CDR3nt	CDR3aa	v_gene	j_gene	d_gene	abundance
TGTGCCAGCAGTTCTCAAACTAGCGGGCTCAATGAGCAGTTCTTC	CASSSQTSGLNEQFF	TRBV2	TRBJ2-1	TRBD2	.
TGTGCCAGTAGTATCACTACAGGGAAGGAAAAACTGTTTTTT	CASSITTGKEKLFF	TRBV19	TRBJ1-4	.	few
TGCACCAGCAGCCAAGCGGACAGAGTAGTTCAGACCGGGGAGCTGTTTTTT	CTSSQADRVVQTGELFF	TRBV1	TRBJ2-2	.	.
TGTGCCAGTAGCGGCGGGGGGGCCATGAATGAGCAGTTCTTC	CASSGGGAMNEQFF	TRBV19	TRBJ2-1	TRBD2	.
TGTGCCAGCAGTTTATTCAGGGTAACCGGGGAGCTGTTTTTT	CASSLFRVTGELFF	TRBV27	TRBJ2-2	.	few
TGTGCCAGCAGTTTCGACAGAAACTATGGCTACACCTTC	CASSFDRNYGYTF	TRBV28	TRBJ1-2	.	.
TGTGCCAGCAGCAGGGGACAGTGGGACGAGCAGTACTTC	CASSRGQWDEQYF	TRBV2	TRBJ2-7	TRBD1	.
TGTGCCAGCAAGAGCTCCTACAATGAGCAGTTCTTC	CASKSSYNEQFF	TRBV28	TRBJ2-1	.	few
TGTGCCAGTAGTTCGACTAGGGTCCCCTACGAGCAGTACTTC	CASSSTRVPYEQYF	TRBV19	TRBJ2-7	.	few
TGCAGCGTTCGGACAGGGGGACATGGCTACACCTTC	CSVRTGGHGYTF	TRBV29-1	TRBJ1-2	TRBD1	few
TGTGCCAGCAGCTTAAAGCCAGGGGGCGATCTAAGCACAGATACGCAGTATTTT	CASSLKPGGDLSTDTQYF	TRBV7-9	TRBJ2-3	TRBD1	.
TGTGCCAGCAGCTTAGAGGGACTAAAACTGTTTTTT	CASSLEGLKLFF	TRBV7-2	TRBJ1-4	.	.
TGTGCCAGCTTTCCGGGACAGGGGATCTACGAGCAGTACTTC	CASFPGQGIYEQYF	TRBV28	TRBJ2-7	TRBD1	.
TGTGCCAGCAGTTACGACAGGGATCTCTTACCTGAAGCTTTCTTT	CASSYDRDLLPEAFF	TRBV6-6	TRBJ1-1	TRBD1	few
TGTGCCAGCAGCGTAGGCGGGGGAGATAATCAGCCCCAGCATTTT	CASSVGGGDNQPQHF	TRBV9	TRBJ1-5	.	few
TGTGCCAGTAGGGCCTCCCCAGGGAATGAGCAGTTCTTC	CASRASPGNEQFF	TRBV19	TRBJ2-1	.	few
TGTGCCTGGAGAGGGACAGGGGGCGAATATGGCTACACCTTC	CAWRGTGGEYGYTF	TRBV30	TRBJ1-2	TRBD1	.
TGTGCCAGCAGCATGACTAGCTACTCCTACAATGAGCAGTTCTTC	CASSMTSYSYNEQFF	TRBV27	TRBJ2-1	TRBD2	.
TGTGCCTGGAGTGGAACAGGGGGAGATGGCTACACCTTC	CAWSGTGGDGYTF	TRBV30	TRBJ1-2	TRBD1	few
TGTGCCAGCAGCTTGTTCGGGGGAGAGGGGGAAAAACTGTTTTTT	CASSLFGGEGEKLFF	TRBV5-5	TRBJ1-4	.	many
TGTGCCGGGCAGACAACTAATGAAAAACTGTTTTTT	CAGQTTNEKLFF	TRBV7-9	TRBJ1-4	.	.
TGTGCCAGCAGCTTTACTAGCGCGGCCAAAAACATTCAGTACTTC	CASSFTSAAKNIQYF	TRBV5-6	TRBJ2-4	TRBD2	few
TGTGCCAGCAGTTTGGGCAGGGGGCCTTACGAGCAGTACTTC	CASSLGRGPYEQYF	TRBV28	TRBJ2-7	TRBD1	.
TGTGCCAGCAGTAAGGGACAGTCCCCCTACAATGAGCAGTTCTTC	CASSKGQSPYNEQFF	TRBV2	TRBJ2-1	TRBD1	few
TGTGCCAGCAGCCAAAACCGGGGTACCCAAGAGACCCAGTACTTC	CASSQNRGTQETQYF	TRBV2	TRBJ2-5	.	few
TGTGCCAGCAGCTTAGACTGGGACAGCCATGAAAAACTGTTTTTT	CASSLDWDSHEKLFF	TRBV11-2	TRBJ1-4	TRBD1	.
TGCGCCAGCAGCTTGACTCCCGGGACATCTAATTCACCCCTCCACTTT	CASSLTPGTSNSPLHF	TRBV5-1	TRBJ1-6	.	few
TGTGCCAGCAGCCAGCAGCGGGATGAGCAGTTCTTC	CASSQQRDEQFF	TRBV7-9	TRBJ2-1	.	.
TGTGCCAGCAGCTTGGCCGGTGTTAGCGGGGGGGCCCAGACCCAGTACTTC	CASSLAGVSGGAQTQYF	TRBV5-5	TRBJ2-5	TRBD2	few
TGTGCCAGCAGCTTCACAGATCATGGCTACACCTTC	CASSFTDHGYTF	TRBV5-4	TRBJ1-2	.	.
TGCGCCAGCAGCACAGGGACAGAGACAGATACGCAGTATTTT	CASSTGTETDTQYF	TRBV5-1	TRBJ2-3	TRBD1	.
TGTGCCAGCAGCTTGGGTTTGTCGAACTATGGCTACACCTTC	CASSLGLSNYGYTF	TRBV5-4	TRBJ1-2	.	few
TGTGCCTGGAGTAAGGGACTTAGGAGGGAGACCCAGTACTTC	CAWSKGLRRETQYF	TRBV30	TRBJ2-5	.	.
TGTGCCAGCTCACCAGCGGGACAGGGAGGTGCTTTCTTT	CASSPAGQGGAFF	TRBV18	TRBJ1-1	TRBD1	many
TGTGCCAGTAGTATAGGGGTAGCGGGAGACAATGAGCAGTTCTTC	CASSIGVAGDNEQFF	TRBV19	TRBJ2-1	TRBD2	.